These 28 T cell receptor beta chains came from one sample sequenced in a study of blood T cell repertoires in COVID-19. Repertoires were generated with immunoSEQ multiplex PCR, while TCRdb's copy carries only in-frame clones and drops some. The sample comprises 85,000 to 120,000 clones, roughly 80% of which are singletons, and around 15% rests with the top ten. The sequencing input was peripheral blood. The receptors shown here come from a woman in her sixties with acute or convalescent COVID-19.

V is TRBV28 and J is TRBJ1-3; D remains ambiguous. V was trimmed by 6 bases and J by 0 bases, leaving 9 bases between them. This CDR3 is 14 amino acids long. Germline values: CDR1 MDHEN, CDR2 SYDVKM. The CDR3 loop reads CASRRDNSGNTIYF. The CDR3 coding sequence is TGTGCCAGCAGACGTGACAACTCTGGAAACACCATATATTTT.

V is TRBV7-9 and J is TRBJ1-3, with D uncertain. The length of the CDR3 is 13 residues. In germline, CDR1 is SEHNR, CDR2 FQNEAQ (reference sequence). V was clipped by 1 base and J by 7 bases, with 8 bases between them. The CDR3 sequence: CASSLEAGNTIYF. The CDR3 DNA is TGTGCCAGCAGCTTAGAGGCAGGCAACACCATATATTTT.

The V and J genes are TRBV5-6 and TRBJ1-5; D ambiguous. CDR3 size: 15 residues. Trimming shortened V by 1 base and J by 4 bases, and 12 bases separated the two germline ends. The germline gives CDR1 SGHDT, CDR2 YYEEEE. CDR3 DNA sequence: TGTGCCAGCAGCTTGTTCGCGGCGGGGAATCAGCCCCAGCATTTT. This translates into CASSLFAAGNQPQHF.

The chain joins TRBV27 to TRBJ1-5, with D uncertain. There are 14 residues in the CDR3. Germline V lookup: CDR1 MNHEY, CDR2 SMNVEV (reference sequence). The V and J ends lost 8 bases and 6 bases respectively, with 17 bases between them. The DNA for the CDR3 is TGTGCCAGCCGTCGCGGCGGGGAGGGTCAGCCCCAGCATTTT. The encoded protein is CASRRGGEGQPQHF.

The chain employs TRBV11-2 and TRBJ2-3, with D maybe TRBD2 (6 bases). CDR1 and CDR2 from the germline V gene are SGHAT and FQNNGV. Trimming took off 1 base at V and 5 bases at J, with 19 bases between the two ends. The CDR3 length is 17 residues. The CDR3 loop reads CASSLVGGTNVRDTQYF. The CDR3 DNA is TGTGCCAGCAGCTTAGTAGGAGGGACGAATGTCAGAGATACGCAGTATTTT.

The chain employs TRBV5-1 and TRBJ2-1, with TRBD2 identical over 14 bases. The CDR3 has 16 amino acids. The germline V gene encodes CDR1 SGHRS and CDR2 YFSETQ. V lost 0 bases, J lost 10 bases, and 6 bases stayed unmatched. The CDR3 DNA follows: TGCGCCAGCAGCTTGGAAGGGACTAGCGGGGGCATGGAGCAGTTCTTC. It encodes CASSLEGTSGGMEQFF.

This chain connects TRBV5-1 to TRBJ1-4; 7 nucleotides align to TRBD1. Germline trimming cut 0 bases from V and 4 bases from J; bases unmatched to any gene: 9. Germline V lookup: CDR1 SGHRS, CDR2 YFSETQ. The CDR3 has 17 residues. This CDR3 reads CASSLGGTAGHNEKLFF. DNA of the CDR3: TGCGCCAGCAGCTTGGGAGGGACAGCCGGCCATAATGAAAAACTGTTTTTT.

This clone showed up just a few times. The rearrangement uses TRBV4-2 and TRBJ1-5, with 8 bases identical to TRBD1. The germline V gene has CDR1 LGHNA and CDR2 YNFKEQ. The V gene end was trimmed by 0 bases and the J gene end by 8 bases; junction bases not matched to a gene: 9. This CDR3 has 16 residues. For the CDR3, the DNA is TGTGCCAGCAGCCAAGAAGACAGGGGCGGTGTTGAGCCCCAGCATTTT. This gives the protein CASSQEDRGGVEPQHF.

V is TRBV27 and J is TRBJ1-4; D is possibly TRBD1 (5 bases). V was shortened by 6 bases and J by 4 bases, with 12 bases between the two germline ends. This CDR3 spans 14 amino acids. Germline V CDR1 and CDR2: MNHEY, SMNVEV (reference sequence). CDR3 amino acids: CASRARRGNEKLFF. The CDR3 nucleotides read TGTGCCAGCAGGGCGCGGAGGGGTAATGAAAAACTGTTTTTT.

This chain connects TRBV2 to TRBJ2-3; 7 bases line up with TRBD2. Unmatched junction bases numbered 10, after V lost 4 bases and J lost 9 bases. Germline loops: CDR1 SNHLY, CDR2 FYNNEI. The CDR3 loop spans 14 amino acids. The DNA for the CDR3 is TGTGCCAGCAGTGGAGTAGCGGGCGCAGGAACGCAGTATTTT. Residues: CASSGVAGAGTQYF.

The chain couples TRBV27 to TRBJ2-2; TRBD1 might be the D (6 bases). V gave up 2 bases and J gave up 6 bases, with 10 bases separating them. Germline CDR1 and CDR2: MNHEY and SMNVEV (reference sequence). The CDR3 has 14 residues. CDR3 protein: CASSLTTGSGELFF. The CDR3 coding sequence is TGTGCCAGCAGTTTAACAACAGGGTCCGGGGAGCTGTTTTTT.

The chain recombines TRBV5-6 with TRBJ1-1; the match to TRBD1 covers 9 bases. This CDR3 has 17 residues. Germline assignment: CDR1 SGHDT and CDR2 YYEEEE. The ends lost 4 bases at V and 4 bases at J; junction bases unmatched: 14. Here the CDR3 DNA reads TGTGCCAGCAGCCTGAGACAGGGGGGAGACTTCGGCACTGAAGCTTTCTTT. Translating it yields CASSLRQGGDFGTEAFF.

This clone has just one count. The chain has TRBV18 and TRBJ1-1; D possibly corresponds to TRBD1 (5 bases). Looked up from germline, CDR1 is KGHSH and CDR2 is LQKENI. The V and J ends lost 2 bases and 2 bases respectively, with 15 bases between them. This CDR3 has 16 amino acids. The DNA for the CDR3 is TGTGCCAGCTCACCAACGAGCGAGGACACCAACACTGAAGCTTTCTTT. It translates to CASSPTSEDTNTEAFF.

The V gene is TRBV5-1, the J gene TRBJ2-5, with TRBD2 as a possible D gene (6 bases). From germline, CDR1 is SGHRS and CDR2 YFSETQ. The CDR3 totals 15 residues. V was pared by 0 bases and J by 5 bases, with 14 bases between. The CDR3 spells CASSLEGTSGETQYF. The DNA of the CDR3 is TGCGCCAGCAGCTTGGAGGGGACTTCGGGGGAGACCCAGTACTTC.

The rearrangement joins TRBV9 to TRBJ2-7; D gene unclear. Trimming left V 3 bases short and J 6 bases short, with 22 bases between. In germline, CDR1 is SGDLS, CDR2 YYNGEE. This CDR3 region has 16 residues. CDR3 residues: CASSDNPRFPLLEQYF. CDR3 nucleotide sequence: TGTGCCAGCAGCGATAACCCCCGGTTCCCACTACTCGAGCAGTACTTC.

This clone was picked up a small number of times. Here the CDR3 DNA reads TGTGCCAGCAGTCTCGGGTCCCGCTCTGGAAACACCATATATTTT. Its translation is CASSLGSRSGNTIYF. The J gene is TRBJ1-3, the V gene TRBV28; D is uncertain. The germline gives CDR1 MDHEN, CDR2 SYDVKM. This CDR3 is built from 15 residues. V lost 5 bases, J lost 0 bases, and 11 bases lay in between.

This chain joins TRBV5-1 and TRBJ1-5, with a tentative D call TRBD1 (5 bases). V was trimmed by 4 bases and J by 4 bases, leaving 9 bases between them. The CDR3 length is 13 residues. CDR1 and CDR2 (germline): SGHRS, YFSETQ. The CDR3 spells CASSLDTNQPQHF. The CDR3 DNA reads TGCGCCAGCAGCCTGGACACGAATCAGCCCCAGCATTTT.

The chain employs TRBV29-1 and TRBJ2-5; 8 bases fit TRBD2. Losses at the gene ends were 6 bases for V and 2 bases for J; bases not matched to a gene: 5. Germline V gene data show CDR1 as SQVTM and CDR2 as ANQGSEA. The CDR3 contains 13 residues. CDR3 sequence (DNA): TGCAGCGTCTCCGGACTAGCTCAAGAGACCCAGTACTTC. As protein: CSVSGLAQETQYF.

V is TRBV5-1 and J is TRBJ2-1; D is ambiguous. The V gene lost 2 bases and the J gene lost 4 bases, with 4 bases spanning the gap. Germline CDR1 is SGHRS and CDR2 is YFSETQ. This CDR3 is built from 12 residues. In nucleotides, the CDR3 is TGCGCCAGCAGCTTCACTTACAATGAGCAGTTCTTC. Protein product: CASSFTYNEQFF.

V is TRBV6-5 and J is TRBJ2-1; a weak D match, TRBD2 (6 bases). V lost 6 bases and J lost 3, with 15 bases in between. CDR1 MNHEY and CDR2 SVGAGI come from the germline V gene. The length of the CDR3 is 15 residues. The CDR3 DNA reads TGTGCCAGCAGCTTACGGGAGCCGATCTACAATGAGCAGTTCTTC. This codes for CASSLREPIYNEQFF.

This rearrangement joins TRBV3-1 (or the pseudogene TRBV3-2) to TRBJ1-5; D ambiguous. The CDR3 covers 15 residues. CDR1 and CDR2 from the germline V gene are LGHDT and YNNKEL (reference sequence). V was trimmed by 3 bases and J by 3 bases, leaving 12 bases between them. The DNA of the CDR3 is TGTGCCAGCAGCCAGGGTGTGAGGTACAATCAGCCCCAGCATTTT. It translates to CASSQGVRYNQPQHF.

This sequence joins TRBV7-3 and TRBJ2-1; TRBD2 aligns across 11 bases. The V segment lost 5 bases and the J segment 8 bases; nucleotides outside the gene matches: 11. CDR1 is SGHTA and CDR2 is FQGTGA in the germline V gene. This CDR3 comprises 16 residues. The CDR3, as DNA: TGTGCCAGCAGCCTCGGGACTAGCGGATTTCGGGATGAGCAGTTCTTC. It is translated as CASSLGTSGFRDEQFF.

The V gene is TRBV14, the J gene TRBJ1-2; the match to TRBD1 covers 9 bases. The CDR3 runs to 14 residues. Germline V gene lookup returns CDR1 SGHDN and CDR2 FVKESK. V lost 4 bases, J lost 8 bases, and 8 bases stayed unmatched. The CDR3 sequence: CASSRMGQGSGYTF. CDR3 nucleotide sequence: TGTGCCAGCAGCCGAATGGGACAGGGTAGCGGCTACACCTTC.

The chain combines TRBV18 with TRBJ1-5; TRBD1 might be the D (5 bases). Germline V gives CDR1 KGHSH, CDR2 LQKENI. The CDR3 is made up of 15 amino acids. V was clipped by 3 bases and J by 6 bases, with 15 bases between them. CDR3 region: CASSPDAWGVQPQHF. The CDR3 DNA reads TGTGCCAGCTCACCCGATGCCTGGGGGGTTCAGCCCCAGCATTTT.

V is TRBV30 and J is TRBJ2-2; D is possibly TRBD1 (6 bases). The CDR3 length is 14 residues. Germline-derived CDR1 and CDR2 are GTSNPN and SVGIG (reference sequence). V lost 3 bases and J 1 base, leaving 9 bases between the germline ends. This CDR3 reads CAWRKQGNTGELFF. CDR3 nucleotides: TGTGCCTGGAGAAAACAGGGGAACACCGGGGAGCTGTTTTTT.

J is TRBJ1-6 and V is TRBV28, with 9 bases fitting TRBD1. Trimming cost V 1 base and J 3 bases; bases outside gene matches: 7. This CDR3 contains 18 residues. CDR1 and CDR2 from the germline V gene are MDHEN and SYDVKM. CDR3 in DNA: TGTGCCAGCAGTTTATTGGGAGGACAGGGGATCTATAATTCACCCCTCCACTTT. This encodes CASSLLGGQGIYNSPLHF.

The V gene is TRBV11-2, the J gene TRBJ1-4, with D tentatively TRBD1 (6 bases). The CDR3 is 16 residues long. V was shortened by 2 bases and J by 7 bases, with 17 bases between the two germline ends. Germline V CDR1 and CDR2: SGHAT, FQNNGV. The CDR3 loop reads CASSLSPTGWGEKLFF. The DNA of the CDR3 is TGTGCCAGCAGCTTATCTCCTACAGGGTGGGGTGAAAAACTGTTTTTT.

The chain carries TRBV10-3 and TRBJ2-7; maybe TRBD1 (5 bases). CDR1 and CDR2 (germline): ENHRY, SYGVKD. This CDR3 is built from 13 residues. Trimming took off 10 bases at V and 0 bases at J, with 13 bases between the two ends. CDR3 sequence: CATLSDNSYEQYF. In DNA form, the CDR3 reads TGTGCCACGCTCTCGGACAACTCCTACGAGCAGTACTTC.